This T cell receptor beta chain was recovered during a study of CD8 T cells in Susac syndrome. Sequencing of TCR beta was carried out in blood CD8+ and CD4+ T cells. The multiple sclerosis control group was made up of treatment-naive patients with stable or active relapsing-remitting disease. When the RNA was reverse transcribed, random hexamers were used with an input of about 0.45 to 1 ug. Amplification of the TCR beta CDR3 was carried out by immunoSEQ multiplex PCR, which spanned a total of 54 Vbeta and 13 Jbeta segments. TCRdb used MiXCR to reprocess the immunoSEQ multiplex PCR reads, holding one entry per CDR3 protein. The table includes 150,000 to 180,000 distinct CDR3 sequences, roughly 96% detected once. This clonotype originated in a human donor with multiple sclerosis. The sequenced material came from CD8+ T cells from PBMCs.

CDR3 sequence reads: CSARLILAGGLGEQFF. CDR3 bases: TGCAGTGCTAGGCTGATTCTAGCGGGGGGGCTTGGTGAGCAGTTCTTC. The chain is built from TRBV20-1 and TRBJ2-1; 12 positions match TRBD2. V lost 3 bases to trimming and J lost 9 bases; unmatched junction nucleotides: 12. This CDR3 spans 16 amino acids. Germline V gives CDR1 DFQATT, CDR2 SNEGSKA (reference sequence).